The present TCR beta chain was sequenced within a study of cytomegalovirus exposure and HLA in healthy donors. Trimming stripped 5 bases from V and 0 bases from J, with 6 bases between. CDR3 length equals 13 residues. CDR1 is SGDLS, CDR2 YYNGEE, per germline. Primers included in the PCR were 60 Vbeta and 13 Jbeta primers. Clones were read by immunoSEQ multiplex PCR, and TCRdb kept only the in-frame ones, dropping some. The sample holds about 110,000 clones, 70% to 80% seen once. The sample consisted of PBMCs. This receptor was obtained from a woman between 18 and 30 years old in good health and CMV-seropositive. The gene calls are TRBV9 and TRBJ1-3, with unresolved D. The CDR3: CASRELSGNTIYF. CDR3 nucleotide sequence: TGTGCCAGCAGGGAGCTCTCTGGAAACACCATATATTTT. Full variable domain (remainder filled in from reference TRBV9 and TRBJ1-3): DSGVTQTPKHLITATGQRVTLRCSPRSGDLSVYWYQQSLDQGLQFLIQYYNGEERAKGNILERFSAQQFPDLHSELNLSSLELGDSALYFCASRELSGNTIYFGEGSWLTVV.